This entry is about one T cell receptor beta chain. The entry originates in a study of blood T cell repertoires in COVID-19. The V and J ends lost 0 bases and 5 bases respectively, with 11 bases between them. The germline V gene encodes CDR1 SGHRS and CDR2 YFSETQ. The CDR3 extends over 14 amino acids. This table comes from immunoSEQ multiplex PCR, and its TCRdb copy is limited to in-frame clones, with some not included. The sample consists of fewer than 450,000 clones, 88% of them appearing once. The receptor was isolated from a woman in her thirties or forties with acute COVID-19. The gene calls are TRBV5-1 and TRBJ1-2; the D is unclear. The sequencing sample was made of PBMCs or T cells enriched from blood (not recorded which). The CDR3 DNA is TGCGCCAGCAGCTTGGCCGGTTCCCGGTATGGCTACACCTTC. Translation gives CASSLAGSRYGYTF.